Shown below are 3 T cell receptor beta chains from a single sample sequenced in a study of shared clonotypes between healthy human individuals. The table came from immunoSEQ multiplex PCR; TCRdb's copy has only in-frame clones and leaves some out. The profile covers 2 million to 2.5 million clones, with approximately 95% appearing a single time and 0.35% to 0.45% taken by the ten largest. Sequencing was done on a sample of naive CD4+ T cells from PBMCs. The subset denotes: CD45RA+ positively selected. These receptors were collected from a man aged 18 to 30 in good health. Some clones in this sample may be carry-over from other donors' samples.

This clone was observed a single time. This chain links TRBV19 with TRBJ1-1; 11 nucleotides match TRBD1. With 5 bases clipped from V and 5 bases from J, the junction kept 10 bases outside the gene matches. The CDR3 is made up of 16 amino acids. Per the germline V gene, CDR1 is LNHDA and CDR2 is SQIVND (reference sequence). The DNA for the CDR3 is TGTGCCAGTAGTGTTGGACAGGGGGCGCGAAGGACTGAAGCTTTCTTT. It codes for CASSVGQGARRTEAFF.

The J gene is TRBJ1-2, the V gene TRBV28; D might be TRBD1 (6 bases). The CDR3 is made up of 15 amino acids. Per germline, CDR1 MDHEN and CDR2 SYDVKM. Trimming shortened V by 3 bases and J by 0 bases, and 11 bases separated the two germline ends. In nucleotides, the CDR3 is TGTGCCAGCAGTTTCCAAGGGACATCTAACTATGGCTACACCTTC. Translated: CASSFQGTSNYGYTF.

V usage is TRBV9 and J usage is TRBJ1-6; D is undetermined. Between the trimmed V and J ends, which lost 2 bases and 1 base, there was a span of 7 bases. The CDR3 has 15 amino acids. Germline V gene data show CDR1 as SGDLS and CDR2 as YYNGEE. The CDR3 sequence: CASSVGESYNSPLHF. CDR3 DNA sequence: TGTGCCAGCAGCGTCGGGGAATCCTATAATTCACCCCTCCACTTT. Complete variable domain (other parts from reference TRBV9 and TRBJ1-6): DSGVTQTPKHLITATGQRVTLRCSPRSGDLSVYWYQQSLDQGLQFLIQYYNGEERAKGNILERFSAQQFPDLHSELNLSSLELGDSALYFCASSVGESYNSPLHFGNGTRLTVT.